A single sample gave rise to the 14 T cell receptor beta chains below, sequenced in a study of blood T cell repertoires in COVID-19. Method: immunoSEQ multiplex PCR; TCRdb's copy keeps in-frame clones and lacks some. The sample records about 280,000 clones, less than 85% being singletons. The source material was PBMCs or T cells enriched from blood (not recorded which). Receptors were obtained from a woman in her forties or fifties who had recovered from COVID-19.

The CDR3 protein is CASSQVGRNQPQHF. In DNA form, the CDR3 reads TGCGCCAGCAGCCAAGTCGGTCGGAATCAGCCCCAGCATTTT. This sequence joins TRBV4-1 and TRBJ1-5; D is unclear. The V end was cut by 1 base, the J end by 4 bases, with 8 bases between. The CDR3 runs to 14 residues. The germline V gene has CDR1 MGHRA and CDR2 YSYEKL.

The chain uses TRBV19 and TRBJ2-7; a possible D gene is TRBD1 (5 bases). With 6 bases removed from V and 1 base from J, the gap between germline ends came to 13 bases. The germline gives CDR1 LNHDA, CDR2 SQIVND (reference sequence). The CDR3 length is 14 residues. The CDR3 region is CASSLPGISYEQYF. In DNA, the CDR3 is TGTGCCAGTAGCCTTCCAGGGATATCCTACGAGCAGTACTTC.

The V call is TRBV28, the J call TRBJ1-3, with TRBD1 identical over 7 bases. V shed 5 bases, J shed 0 bases, and the junction held 4 bases outside the gene matches. There are 15 residues in the CDR3. From germline, CDR1 is MDHEN and CDR2 SYDVKM. In DNA form, the CDR3 reads TGTGCCAGCAGTGGCCGGGACAGCTCTGGAAACACCATATATTTT. Translation: CASSGRDSSGNTIYF.

This clone was picked up one time. V is TRBV12-2 and J is TRBJ2-1; TRBD2, the table's D call, lacks a check against the DNA. TRBV12-2 counts as a pseudogene. This CDR3 spans 19 amino acids. CDR3 amino acids: CASRLFGTSGGSSYNEQFF. The DNA of the CDR3 is TGTGCAAGTCGCTTATTCGGGACTAGCGGGGGAAGCTCCTACAATGAGCAGTTCTTC.

This sequence joins TRBV19 and TRBJ2-3; maybe TRBD1 (6 bases). Germline CDR1 and CDR2: LNHDA and SQIVND (reference sequence). The CDR3 length is 16 residues. The CDR3 region is CAVHVGAPFGTDTQYF. CDR3 nucleotide sequence: TGTGCAGTACATGTGGGGGCCCCCTTCGGCACAGATACGCAGTATTTT.

V usage is TRBV28 and J usage is TRBJ1-2; TRBD1 is a possible D gene (6 bases). Germline V gene data show CDR1 as MDHEN and CDR2 as SYDVKM. V was shortened by 7 bases and J by 4 bases, with 16 bases between the two germline ends. The CDR3 is 14 amino acids. DNA for the CDR3: TGTGCCAGCACCCAAGGGGGGGCGGGCTATGGCTACACCTTC. The encoded protein is CASTQGGAGYGYTF.

This chain joins TRBV28 and TRBJ1-4; D may be TRBD1 (6 bases). The V and J ends lost 7 bases and 8 bases respectively, with 20 bases between them. Germline V gene data show CDR1 as MDHEN and CDR2 as SYDVKM. The length of the CDR3 is 15 residues. This CDR3 reads CASTDSRGRGEKLFF. CDR3 DNA: TGTGCCAGCACCGATAGTAGGGGGAGAGGCGAAAAACTGTTTTTT.

This chain joins TRBV5-1 and TRBJ1-1; D is undetermined. Germline V gene lookup returns CDR1 SGHRS and CDR2 YFSETQ. The CDR3 totals 13 residues. V lost 7 bases to trimming and J lost 0 bases, with 10 bases between them. In DNA, the CDR3 is TGCGCCAGCGCGGAGGTGGTGAACACTGAAGCTTTCTTT. Its translation: CASAEVVNTEAFF.

V usage is TRBV20-1 and J usage is TRBJ1-1; TRBD1 matches at 9 bases. The trim removed 3 bases at V and 1 base at J, leaving 12 bases unmatched. This CDR3 region has 17 residues. In germline, CDR1 is DFQATT, CDR2 SNEGSKA (reference sequence). CDR3 coding DNA: TGCAGTGCTAGTGGGACCATCGCGGACAGGGGGAACACTGAAGCTTTCTTT. This encodes CSASGTIADRGNTEAFF.

This chain connects TRBV6-1 to TRBJ1-2, with 8 bases that match TRBD1. V shed 3 bases and J 6 bases; nucleotides not matched to a gene: 3. Germline values: CDR1 MNHNS, CDR2 SASEGT. The CDR3 runs 13 residues. This CDR3 is CASSDQGANGYTF. In nucleotides, the CDR3 is TGTGCCAGCAGTGATCAGGGGGCGAATGGCTACACCTTC.

The chain combines TRBV15 with TRBJ2-3; D is perhaps TRBD2 (6 bases). The CDR3 is 16 amino acids. Germline CDR1 and CDR2: LNHNV and YYDKDF (reference sequence). Trimming pared 1 base from V and 2 bases from J, leaving 13 bases between. The CDR3 DNA is TGTGCCACCAGCAGAGCCCTTAGCGGAACCACAGATACGCAGTATTTT. This encodes CATSRALSGTTDTQYF.

This chain joins TRBV2 and TRBJ1-2; 10 nucleotides line up with TRBD1. This CDR3 is 18 amino acids long. J gave up 1 base and V 2 bases, and 10 bases lay outside the gene matches. The germline CDR1 and CDR2 sequences are SNHLY and FYNNEI. CDR3 in amino acids: CASSESGQGVNLNYGYTF. The CDR3 bases are TGTGCCAGCAGTGAATCTGGACAGGGGGTTAACCTTAACTATGGCTACACCTTC.

The chain combines TRBV27 with TRBJ2-2; D possibly corresponds to TRBD2 (6 bases). This CDR3 is built from 15 residues. Germline V gene sequence: CDR1 MNHEY, CDR2 SMNVEV (reference sequence). V lost 6 bases, J lost 3 bases, and 14 bases lay in between. Written as DNA, the CDR3 is TGTGCCAGCAGGCTAACACCGGGGGACACCGGGGAGCTGTTTTTT. Translating it yields CASRLTPGDTGELFF.

The V and J genes are TRBV10-3 and TRBJ1-3; the D gene is possibly TRBD1 (6 bases). Per germline, CDR1 ENHRY and CDR2 SYGVKD. The CDR3 contains 13 residues. Trimming took 3 bases from V and 6 from J, leaving 9 bases between them. The chain's CDR3 is CAISEQGQNTIYF. CDR3 in DNA: TGTGCCATCAGTGAACAGGGTCAAAACACCATATATTTT.